What follows are 5 T cell receptor beta chains derived from one specimen sequenced in a study of blood T cell repertoires in COVID-19. Produced via immunoSEQ multiplex PCR; TCRdb's table is partial and in-frame only. The sample holds approximately 310,000 clones, about 87% seen once. The sample taken for sequencing was peripheral blood. These receptors were obtained from a woman aged 50 to 65 who had recovered from COVID-19.

The V and J genes are TRBV3-1 (or the pseudogene TRBV3-2) and TRBJ2-3; D is possibly TRBD1 (6 bases). Trimming pared 4 bases from V and 2 bases from J, leaving 10 bases between. From germline, CDR1 is LGHDT and CDR2 YNNKEL (reference sequence). CDR3 length: 14 amino acids. CDR3 coding DNA: TGTGCCAGCAGCCTAACAGGGTTCACAGATACGCAGTATTTT. This gives the protein CASSLTGFTDTQYF.

This clone was detected a few times. The chain joins TRBV30 to TRBJ1-2; D ambiguous. This CDR3 spans 18 amino acids. CDR1 GTSNPN and CDR2 SVGIG come from the germline V gene (reference sequence). Trimming removed 0 bases from V and 4 bases from J, with 24 bases in between. CDR3 loop: CAWSVFSGSFDPSYGYTF. The CDR3 DNA sequence: TGTGCCTGGAGTGTATTCTCGGGAAGTTTCGACCCTAGCTATGGCTACACCTTC.

The chain employs TRBV20-1 and TRBJ2-3; D is unclear. Trimming removed 6 bases from V and 6 bases from J, with 10 bases in between. CDR1 and CDR2 from the germline V gene are DFQATT and SNEGSKA (reference sequence). The CDR3 runs to 11 residues. CDR3 nucleotide sequence: TGCAGTGCCCTACGGCGGGATACGCAGTATTTT. This gives the protein CSALRRDTQYF.

This chain connects TRBV5-1 to TRBJ1-2, with D possibly matching TRBD1 (6 bases). CDR1 and CDR2 from the germline V gene are SGHRS and YFSETQ. Trimming stripped 0 bases from V and 5 bases from J, with 17 bases between. The CDR3 has 16 amino acids. The CDR3 region is CASSLAVQGLGYGYTF. CDR3 sequence (DNA): TGCGCCAGCAGCTTGGCGGTACAGGGTCTGGGATATGGCTACACCTTC.

The chain employs TRBV14 and TRBJ2-2, with D maybe TRBD1 (6 bases). Germline V lookup: CDR1 SGHDN, CDR2 FVKESK. This CDR3 has 14 amino acids. V was clipped by 4 bases and J by 4 bases, with 10 bases between them. For the CDR3, the DNA is TGTGCCAGCAGCCGTGCAGGGGCCACCGGGGAGCTGTTTTTT. Translating it yields CASSRAGATGELFF.